Following are 6 T cell receptor beta chains from one sample sequenced in a study of blood T cell repertoires in COVID-19. Using immunoSEQ multiplex PCR, the repertoire was profiled, and TCRdb retains in-frame clones only, with some absent. This sample carries a few hundred thousand clones, 85% to 90% of them seen once, and the ten largest clones take about 1%. Sequencing was done on a sample of peripheral blood. Every receptor here comes from a woman between 40 and 55 years old with COVID-19, enrolled during active disease.

The count of this clone is one. This chain joins TRBV18 and TRBJ1-5; possible D gene TRBD1, 5 bases. Germline values: CDR1 KGHSH, CDR2 LQKENI. The ends were cut back, 2 bases at V and 7 bases at J, with 18 bases in the middle. CDR3 size: 16 residues. The chain's CDR3 is CASSPFPSGSLQPQHF. CDR3 sequence (DNA): TGTGCCAGCTCACCATTCCCCTCAGGGTCGTTACAGCCCCAGCATTTT. Looking up the rest from reference TRBV18 and TRBJ1-5 gives the full variable domain: NAGVMQNPRHLVRRRGQEARLRCSPMKGHSHVYWYRQLPEEGLKFMVYLQKENIIDESGMPKERFSAEFPKEGPSILRIQQVVRGDSAAYFCASSPFPSGSLQPQHFGDGTRLSIL.

DNA for the CDR3: TGTGCCAGCAATTTGGGACAGATGGGGCCCCAGCATTTT. Its translation: CASNLGQMGPQHF. V and J are TRBV12-3 or TRBV12-4 and TRBJ1-5; TRBD1 agrees at 7 bases. V gave up 7 bases and J gave up 9 bases; unmatched junction bases: 9. The CDR3 loop spans 13 amino acids.

V gene TRBV6-2 or TRBV6-3 combines with J gene TRBJ2-1; 9 nucleotides line up with TRBD2. V lost 2 bases to trimming and J lost 8 bases; unmatched junction nucleotides: 7. The CDR3 length is 15 residues. Germline V gene data show CDR1 as MNHEY and CDR2 as SVGEGT. Written as DNA, the CDR3 is TGTGCCAGCAGTTACGGGCTAGCGGGACGTGATGAGCAGTTCTTC. This encodes CASSYGLAGRDEQFF.

The rearrangement links TRBV2 to TRBJ1-4, with D perhaps matching TRBD1 (6 bases). The CDR3 contains 14 residues. V shed 6 bases and J shed 7 bases, with 15 bases lying between them. CDR1 SNHLY and CDR2 FYNNEI come from the germline V gene. The CDR3 nucleotides are TGTGCCAGCAGCTCGCCAGGGGCGGCTGAAAAACTGTTTTTT. Its protein is CASSSPGAAEKLFF.

This clone was recorded once. V gene TRBV4-1 combines with J gene TRBJ2-3; 10 bases are shared with TRBD1. Germline values: CDR1 MGHRA, CDR2 YSYEKL. This CDR3 is 16 amino acids long. The ends lost 1 base at V and 1 base at J; junction bases unmatched: 2. This chain's CDR3 is CASSQAGTGGTDTQYF. In nucleotides, the CDR3 is TGCGCCAGCAGCCAAGCCGGGACAGGGGGCACAGATACGCAGTATTTT.

The chain uses TRBV27 and TRBJ2-7; 8 nucleotides match TRBD2. Germline lookup yields CDR1 MNHEY and CDR2 SMNVEV (reference sequence). With 0 bases clipped from V and 3 bases from J, the junction kept 7 bases outside the gene matches. This CDR3 has 16 residues. Here the CDR3 DNA reads TGTGCCAGCAGTTTATCCGGGGGGGCGTCGATCTACGAGCAGTACTTC. Translated, it gives CASSLSGGASIYEQYF.